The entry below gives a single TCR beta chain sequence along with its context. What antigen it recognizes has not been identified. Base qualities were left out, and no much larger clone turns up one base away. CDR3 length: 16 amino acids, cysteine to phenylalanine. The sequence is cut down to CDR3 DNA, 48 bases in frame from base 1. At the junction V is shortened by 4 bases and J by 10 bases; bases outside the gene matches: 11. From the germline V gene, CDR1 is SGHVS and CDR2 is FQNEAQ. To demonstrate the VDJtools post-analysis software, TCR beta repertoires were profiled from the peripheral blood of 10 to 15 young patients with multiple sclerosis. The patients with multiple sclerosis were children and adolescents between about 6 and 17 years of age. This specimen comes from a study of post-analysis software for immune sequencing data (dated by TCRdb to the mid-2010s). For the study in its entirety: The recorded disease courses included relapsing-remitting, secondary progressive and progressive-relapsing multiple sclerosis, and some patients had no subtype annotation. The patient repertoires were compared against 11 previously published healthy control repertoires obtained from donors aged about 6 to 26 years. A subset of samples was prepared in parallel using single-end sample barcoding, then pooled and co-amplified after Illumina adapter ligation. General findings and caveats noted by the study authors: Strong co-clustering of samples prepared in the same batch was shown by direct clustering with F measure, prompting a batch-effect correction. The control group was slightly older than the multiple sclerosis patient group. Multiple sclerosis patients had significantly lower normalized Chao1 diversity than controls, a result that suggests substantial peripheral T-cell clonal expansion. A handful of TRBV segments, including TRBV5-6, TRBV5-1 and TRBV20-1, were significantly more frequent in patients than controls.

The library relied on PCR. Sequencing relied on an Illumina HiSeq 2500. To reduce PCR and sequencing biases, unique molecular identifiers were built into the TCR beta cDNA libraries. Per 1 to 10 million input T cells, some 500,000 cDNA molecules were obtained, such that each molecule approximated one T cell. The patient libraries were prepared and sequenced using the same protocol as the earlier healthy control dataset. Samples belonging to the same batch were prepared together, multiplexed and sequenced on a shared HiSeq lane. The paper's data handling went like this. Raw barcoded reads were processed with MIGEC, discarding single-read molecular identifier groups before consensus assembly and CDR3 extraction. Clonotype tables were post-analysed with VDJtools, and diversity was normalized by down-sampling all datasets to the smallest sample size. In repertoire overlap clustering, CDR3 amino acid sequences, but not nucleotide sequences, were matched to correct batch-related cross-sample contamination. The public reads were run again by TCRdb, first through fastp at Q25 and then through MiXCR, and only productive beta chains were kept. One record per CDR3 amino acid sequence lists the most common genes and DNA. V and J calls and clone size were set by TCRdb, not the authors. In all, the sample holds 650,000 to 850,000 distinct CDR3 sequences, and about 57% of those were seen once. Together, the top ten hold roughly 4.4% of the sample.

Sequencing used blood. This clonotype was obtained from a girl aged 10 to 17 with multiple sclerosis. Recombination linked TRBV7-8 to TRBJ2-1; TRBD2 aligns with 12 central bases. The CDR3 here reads CASSSSSGRASWEQFF. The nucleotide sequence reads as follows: TGTGCCAGCAGCTCTTCTAGCGGGAGGGCCTCGTGGGAGCAGTTCTTC.